The T cell receptor beta chain under discussion was sequenced for a study of Graves' ophthalmopathy and Graves' hyperthyroidism (dated by TCRdb to the late 2010s). Background for the entire study: Peripheral blood samples were taken at the time of initial diagnosis, before any treatment was given. For independent validation, a separate cohort was made up of about 18 hyperthyroidism patients plus 17 patients who later progressed from hyperthyroidism to ophthalmopathy. Following sampling, methimazole starting at 30 mg daily was administered to hyperthyroidism patients, and high-dose intravenous methylprednisolone was administered to ophthalmopathy patients. The study used TCR beta repertoire signatures to distinguish Graves' ophthalmopathy from Graves' hyperthyroidism and to predict progression to ophthalmopathy. In five or six hyperthyroidism patients, T-cell repertoires of thyroid tissue and blood were compared. In total, 135 blood samples were TCR-sequenced: roughly 45 ophthalmopathy, roughly 80 hyperthyroidism and roughly 17 hyperthyroidism-to-ophthalmopathy patients. To explore V-J signatures distinguishing ophthalmopathy from hyperthyroidism, a discovery set of about 99 patients (about 41 ophthalmopathy, some 57 stable hyperthyroidism) was enrolled.

Ophthalmopathy patients were characterized by moderately to severely active disease, a Clinical Activity Score of at least 3, a NOSPECS grade of at least 4, and a disease duration under 3 months. Anyone with other autoimmune diseases, uncontrolled infections, pregnancy or lactation was excluded from the study. Diagnosis was based on clinical symptoms, serum thyroxine, TRAb, thyroid ultrasound and orbital computed tomography. Using Ficoll-Paque density gradient centrifugation, PBMCs were isolated from about 9.4 ml of fresh peripheral blood. Total RNA was extracted with Trizol reagent and quality-checked on an Agilent 2100 Bioanalyzer. For repertoire sequencing, the TCR beta CDR3 regions were amplified from RNA transcripts. HTBI primers and the Qiagen OneStep RT-PCR kit were used in a first-round RT-PCR, which was followed by a second-round multiplex PCR, size selection and purification. Libraries were sequenced on an Illumina HiSeq2000 using paired-end 100 bp reads. In the paper's pipeline: SOAPnuke was used to process the reads, throwing out any read that had adapters, had uncalled bases, had a mean Phred below 15, or lacked an exact constant-primer or identifier match. COPE v1.2.5 was used to merge high-quality paired reads. Clonotypes were defined as unique nucleotide sequences and were aligned to IMGT TRB V, D and J references using MiTCR v1.1. The analysis was limited to V-J combinations with a frequency above 0.0001, which together covered approximately 99% of repertoires. A TCR clonal expansion and chaos score per V-J combination was defined as the ratio of F50 clonal expansion to chaos observed in the TCRdist matrix. Welch's t-statistics and random forest were used to narrow the features down to more than 10 V-J combinations, which were then fed into a naive Bayes classifier. The similarity between thyroid and blood repertoires was quantified using the Morisita-Horn index. The public reads were run again by TCRdb, first through fastp at Q25 and then through MiXCR, and only productive beta chains were kept. Every distinct CDR3 protein forms one entry, paired with its most common genes and DNA. These V and J calls originate from TCRdb's pipeline instead of the authors' own analysis. For this sample the table gives under 350,000 distinct CDR3 sequences, of which about a sixth were detected only once. Clones ranked in the top ten supply 9% to 15% of the sample.

Findings and caveats that apply to the study as a whole: In cross-validation, the 13-signature model distinguished ophthalmopathy from stable hyperthyroidism with roughly 90% sensitivity and almost 83% specificity, and in the test set the corresponding values were about 80% and 75%. No statistical method was used to predetermine the sample size, and group allocation was not hidden from the investigators. In validation, the model predicted ophthalmopathy progression with about 70% sensitivity and less than 80% specificity; 12 predicted patients were CT-confirmed with GO in a median of about 6.2 months. Among expanded thyroid clonotypes with frequency above 0.001, most also showed up in blood, which suggests that blood repertoires may reflect the thyroid immune response.

This clonotype was recorded at least ten times. The clone's antigen remains unknown. No base-level quality is on record; no much larger clone is a single base apart. The sample taken for sequencing was peripheral blood. The receptor's source is an adult man with Graves' ophthalmopathy.

The nucleotide sequence reads as follows: TGTGCCAGCAGTTGGGGGGTGGACGGCCCCTACGAGCAGTACTTC. Its protein product is CASSWGVDGPYEQYF. This chain joins TRBV28 to TRBJ2-7, and perhaps TRBD2 as D gene, on 6 matching bases. The junction carries 15 bases between V and J, which are trimmed by 4 bases and 2 bases respectively. According to the germline V gene, CDR1 reads MDHEN and CDR2 reads SYDVKM. Including cysteine and phenylalanine, the CDR3 has 15 amino acids. The kept DNA is CDR3 alone, 45 bases in frame from the first base.